These 30 T cell receptor beta chains came from one sample sequenced in a study of blood T cell repertoires in COVID-19 (dated by TCRdb to the early 2020s). The library was obtained by the immunoSEQ multiplex PCR assay. TCRdb limited this immuneACCESS table to in-frame rearrangements with V and J called. A share of clones is missing; checked studies link under half to unresolved V genes, and the rest is unexplained. The sample table shows about 210,000 clones, and more than 80% are seen once. The biggest ten clones account for 7.5% to 10% of the sample. Sample: PBMCs or T cells enriched from blood (not recorded which). The receptors originated from a middle-aged man who had recovered from COVID-19.

V and J are TRBV3-1 (or the pseudogene TRBV3-2) and TRBJ1-2, with a weak D call TRBD1 (6 bases). The CDR3 is made up of 16 amino acids. V lost 3 bases and J lost 3, with 17 bases in between. Per the germline V gene, CDR1 is LGHDT and CDR2 is YNNKEL (reference sequence). In nucleotides, the CDR3 is TGTGCCAGCAGCCATCGTGCCCCCGGGACATACTATGGCTACACCTTC. This encodes CASSHRAPGTYYGYTF.

J is TRBJ1-1 and V is TRBV3-1 (or the pseudogene TRBV3-2), with D perhaps TRBD1 (5 bases). The V end was cut by 5 bases, the J end by 5 bases, with 18 bases between. This CDR3 contains 15 residues. In germline, CDR1 is LGHDT, CDR2 YNNKEL (reference sequence). The CDR3 nucleotides are TGTGCCAGCAGCATACGGGGGGAGTCCCGAACTGAAGCTTTCTTT. It specifies CASSIRGESRTEAFF.

The chain combines TRBV18 with TRBJ1-5; 8 nucleotides agree with TRBD1. Germline loops: CDR1 KGHSH, CDR2 LQKENI. V trimming: 6 bases; J trimming: 3 bases; junction bases outside the gene matches: 10. The CDR3 length is 16 residues. CDR3 coding DNA: TGTGCCAGCTCCTCTATGGGGCAGGGGGCCAATCAGCCCCAGCATTTT. This sequence encodes CASSSMGQGANQPQHF.

This chain uses TRBV4-2 with TRBJ2-5, with 11 bases identical to TRBD2. The CDR3 totals 16 residues. CDR1 and CDR2 (germline): LGHNA, YNFKEQ. Trimming removed 1 base from V and 4 bases from J; junction bases left unmatched: 5. The CDR3, as DNA: TGTGCCAGCAGCCAAGTACTAGCGGGAGTCGGAGAGACCCAGTACTTC. Protein sequence: CASSQVLAGVGETQYF.

This clone was recorded only once. This sequence joins TRBV18 and TRBJ2-7; 7 bases are a match to TRBD2. From germline, CDR1 is KGHSH and CDR2 LQKENI. V lost 6 bases, J lost 4 bases, and 9 bases stayed unmatched. This CDR3 contains 14 residues. The CDR3 is CASSLSLAGYEQYF. CDR3 in DNA: TGTGCCAGCTCCCTTTCGTTAGCGGGTTACGAGCAGTACTTC.

The rearrangement links TRBV7-9 to TRBJ2-2; TRBD1 matches 10 bases. Per germline, CDR1 SEHNR and CDR2 FQNEAQ (reference sequence). Germline trimming cut 6 bases from V and 4 bases from J; bases unmatched to any gene: 5. This CDR3 has 15 residues. The DNA for the CDR3 is TGTGCCAGCAGTGCCGGGACAGGGGTCACCGGGGAGCTGTTTTTT. Translation: CASSAGTGVTGELFF.

CDR3 coding DNA: TGTGCCAGCTCACTACTACCGGACGGACTGGATTCACCCCTCCACTTT. Translating gives CASSLLPDGLDSPLHF. This chain joins TRBV18 and TRBJ1-6; D gene uncertain. Per the germline V gene, CDR1 is KGHSH and CDR2 is LQKENI. The CDR3 runs 16 residues. V lost 4 bases and J lost 8, with 18 bases in between.

The chain recombines TRBV7-2 with TRBJ2-5, with D possibly being TRBD2 (6 bases). This CDR3 is built from 15 residues. Germline values: CDR1 SGHTA, CDR2 FQGNSA. Trimming removed 5 bases from V and 5 bases from J, with 18 bases in between. CDR3 in amino acids: CASSLLPGERETQYF. The CDR3 DNA reads as TGTGCCAGCAGCCTTCTTCCGGGAGAGCGGGAGACCCAGTACTTC. Looking up the rest from reference TRBV7-2 and TRBJ2-5 gives the full variable domain: GAGVSQSPSNKVTEKGKDVELRCDPISGHTALYWYRQSLGQGLEFLIYFQGNSAPDKSGLPSDRFSAERTGGSVSTLTIQRTQQEDSAVYLCASSLLPGERETQYFGPGTRLLVL.

CDR3 nucleotide sequence: TGTGCCAGCGGGGGGTCGAAAAGCTCCTACGAGCAGTACTTC. Protein sequence: CASGGSKSSYEQYF. The chain joins TRBV2 to TRBJ2-7, with a weak D call TRBD2 (6 bases). V shed 8 bases and J shed 0 bases, with 14 bases lying between them. The V gene's germline CDR1 is SNHLY and CDR2 FYNNEI. CDR3 size: 14 residues.

The chain is built from TRBV14 and TRBJ1-2; a weak D match, TRBD1 (6 bases). The germline V gene has CDR1 SGHDN and CDR2 FVKESK. The CDR3 covers 12 residues. The germline V and J ends were trimmed by 3 bases and 8 bases, with 10 bases remaining between them. The chain's CDR3 is CASSHRTAGYTF. The CDR3 DNA is TGTGCCAGCAGCCACCGGACAGCGGGCTACACCTTC.

The V call is TRBV9, the J call TRBJ1-6; unclear D gene. The CDR3 is made up of 15 amino acids. Trimming shortened V by 2 bases and J by 10 bases, and 16 bases separated the two germline ends. The germline V gene encodes CDR1 SGDLS and CDR2 YYNGEE. The CDR3 is CASSVSTGRSSPLHF. CDR3 DNA sequence: TGTGCCAGCAGCGTCTCAACGGGGAGAAGCTCACCCCTCCACTTT. Looking up the rest from reference TRBV9 and TRBJ1-6 gives the full variable domain: DSGVTQTPKHLITATGQRVTLRCSPRSGDLSVYWYQQSLDQGLQFLIQYYNGEERAKGNILERFSAQQFPDLHSELNLSSLELGDSALYFCASSVSTGRSSPLHFGNGTRLTVT.

This clone came up a few times. The chain recombines TRBV5-6 with TRBJ2-6; TRBD2 might be the D (5 bases). V dropped 4 bases and J dropped 4 bases, with 12 bases sitting between them. This CDR3 has 15 residues. CDR1 and CDR2 from the germline V gene are SGHDT and YYEEEE. DNA for the CDR3: TGTGCCAGCAGCCGGACTGGTCCGGGGGCCAACGTCCTGACTTTC. It translates to CASSRTGPGANVLTF.

This clone was counted once. V usage is TRBV5-1 and J usage is TRBJ2-1, with D tentatively TRBD2 (5 bases). V was cut by 5 bases and J by 5 bases, with 29 bases left in between. The CDR3 runs 19 residues. Germline CDR1 SGHRS, CDR2 YFSETQ. In nucleotides, the CDR3 is TGCGCCAGCAGATACACTGGGTTGGGAGAGCGTCAGTCGGACAATGAGCAGTTCTTC. It encodes CASRYTGLGERQSDNEQFF.

The chain uses TRBV3-1 (or the pseudogene TRBV3-2) and TRBJ2-1, with 7 positions matching TRBD2. This CDR3 contains 15 residues. The V gene end was trimmed by 1 base and the J gene end by 4 bases; junction bases not matched to a gene: 4. CDR1 is LGHDT, CDR2 YNNKEL, per germline (reference sequence). CDR3 bases: TGTGCCAGCAGCCAAGTTCTAGCGGAGTACAATGAGCAGTTCTTC. It codes for CASSQVLAEYNEQFF.

The chain carries TRBV30 and TRBJ1-3; TRBD1 matches 8 bases. CDR1 and CDR2 (germline): GTSNPN, SVGIG (reference sequence). The CDR3 totals 14 residues. With V trimmed by 3 bases and J by 6 bases, 7 bases remained unmatched. The CDR3 protein is CAWRGQVRTNTIYF. The CDR3 DNA is TGTGCCTGGAGGGGACAGGTTCGCACAAACACCATATATTTT.

This clone showed up just once. V gene TRBV6-5 combines with J gene TRBJ1-2, with D perhaps matching TRBD1 (5 bases). The CDR3 is made up of 13 amino acids. The germline gives CDR1 MNHEY, CDR2 SVGAGI. Between the trimmed V and J ends, which lost 4 bases and 6 bases, there was a span of 12 bases. The CDR3, as DNA: TGTGCCAGCAGTTTAACAGACAGAAATGGCTACACCTTC. It translates to CASSLTDRNGYTF.

This clone came up once. The chain employs TRBV20-1 and TRBJ1-2, with D perhaps TRBD1 (5 bases). CDR3 length: 15 residues. Germline-derived CDR1 and CDR2 are DFQATT and SNEGSKA (reference sequence). V was trimmed by 3 bases and J by 8 bases, leaving 22 bases between them. The CDR3 DNA follows: TGCAGTGCTAGTAAAGGGGTCCGCTTTTTGGAGGGCTACACCTTC. Translated, it gives CSASKGVRFLEGYTF.

The table lists this clone with a count of one. V gene TRBV4-1 combines with J gene TRBJ2-5; tentative D call: TRBD2 (5 bases). Germline CDR1 MGHRA, CDR2 YSYEKL. The CDR3 has 16 amino acids. V was shortened by 0 bases and J by 0 bases, with 11 bases between the two germline ends. The CDR3, as DNA: TGCGCCAGCAGCCAAGATCGGTCGGGGTACCAAGAGACCCAGTACTTC. This codes for CASSQDRSGYQETQYF.

CDR3 loop: CASGTELYEQYF. As DNA, the CDR3 is TGTGCCAGCGGGACAGAACTTTACGAGCAGTACTTC. This chain joins TRBV6-5 and TRBJ2-7; TRBD1 matches 7 bases. CDR3 size: 12 residues. The junction had 5 bases not matched to a gene; V was cut back by 8 bases and J by 4 bases. The V gene's germline CDR1 is MNHEY and CDR2 SVGAGI.

The chain is built from TRBV5-4 and TRBJ1-1; 7 bases align to TRBD1. Unmatched junction bases numbered 4, after V lost 2 bases and J lost 3 bases. The CDR3 covers 14 residues. CDR1 and CDR2 from the germline V gene are SGHNT and YYREEE (reference sequence). The DNA for the CDR3 is TGTGCCAGCAGCTTTGGAGGGGGCTACACTGAAGCTTTCTTT. Its translation is CASSFGGGYTEAFF.

This clone has a single count. V is TRBV5-1 and J is TRBJ1-6; the D gene is possibly TRBD1 (5 bases). V lost 0 bases, J lost 4 bases, and 17 bases lay in between. The CDR3 extends over 18 amino acids. CDR1 is SGHRS and CDR2 is YFSETQ in the germline V gene. The CDR3 bases are TGCGCCAGCAGCTTGGCGGGTAGGGGCCCTTCTTATAATTCACCCCTCCACTTT. Its translation is CASSLAGRGPSYNSPLHF.

The rearrangement links TRBV18 to TRBJ1-2; D perhaps matches TRBD1 (5 bases). V dropped 4 bases and J dropped 7 bases, with 13 bases sitting between them. CDR3 length: 13 residues. Germline values: CDR1 KGHSH, CDR2 LQKENI. The CDR3 nucleotides read TGTGCCAGCTCACTCGGAAGGGGATCTGGCTACACCTTC. Translating it yields CASSLGRGSGYTF. The full variable domain, completed using reference TRBV18 and TRBJ1-2, is NAGVMQNPRHLVRRRGQEARLRCSPMKGHSHVYWYRQLPEEGLKFMVYLQKENIIDESGMPKERFSAEFPKEGPSILRIQQVVRGDSAAYFCASSLGRGSGYTFGSGTRLTVV.

This chain joins TRBV24-1 and TRBJ1-2, with TRBD1 identical over 7 bases. Germline-derived CDR1 and CDR2 are KGHDR and SFDVKD. CDR3 length: 16 residues. J gave up 0 bases and V 4 bases, and 7 bases lay outside the gene matches. CDR3 in DNA: TGTGCCACCAGTGAGGCCGGGACAGCGTCTAACTATGGCTACACCTTC. Translation gives CATSEAGTASNYGYTF.

The rearrangement uses TRBV5-1 and TRBJ1-6, with D uncertain. V lost 4 bases, J lost 7 bases, and 12 bases lay in between. Germline lookup yields CDR1 SGHRS and CDR2 YFSETQ. This CDR3 is built from 14 residues. CDR3 region: CASSLARSNSPLHF. The DNA of the CDR3 is TGCGCCAGCAGCCTGGCGAGATCCAATTCACCCCTCCACTTT.

The chain joins TRBV2 to TRBJ1-6; D call uncertain. The V and J ends lost 8 bases and 7 bases respectively, with 9 bases between them. This CDR3 is built from 12 residues. Germline values: CDR1 SNHLY, CDR2 FYNNEI. CDR3 nucleotide sequence: TGTGCCAGCGCATCGGGAAATTCACCCCTCCACTTT. The encoded protein is CASASGNSPLHF.

The rearrangement links TRBV5-1 to TRBJ2-5; D is uncertain. Deletions cut 0 bases from V and 2 bases from J, with 11 bases between. The germline CDR1 and CDR2 sequences are SGHRS and YFSETQ. This CDR3 spans 15 amino acids. The CDR3 loop reads CASSLASVRQETQYF. The CDR3 region has the DNA TGCGCCAGCAGCTTGGCCAGCGTGAGGCAAGAGACCCAGTACTTC.

CDR3 nucleotides: TGTGCCGCCCACCGTGGGGGGGCCAACTATGGCTACACCTTC. The encoded protein is CAAHRGGANYGYTF. This chain connects TRBV10-3 to TRBJ1-2, with D maybe TRBD1 (6 bases). Germline-derived CDR1 and CDR2 are ENHRY and SYGVKD. The V gene lost 11 bases and the J gene lost 2 bases, with 18 bases spanning the gap. This CDR3 spans 14 amino acids.

The chain uses TRBV5-4 and TRBJ1-2; the D gene is possibly TRBD1 (5 bases). This CDR3 is built from 16 residues. V dropped 3 bases and J dropped 4 bases, with 19 bases sitting between them. Germline V gene lookup returns CDR1 SGHNT and CDR2 YYREEE (reference sequence). The CDR3 coding sequence is TGTGCCAGCAGCTGGGGGGAACTCCGGAAAAGCTATGGCTACACCTTC. It yields the protein CASSWGELRKSYGYTF.

The V gene is TRBV3-1 (or the pseudogene TRBV3-2), the J gene TRBJ2-4; 12 bases line up with TRBD2. This CDR3 has 15 residues. CDR1 LGHDT and CDR2 YNNKEL come from the germline V gene (reference sequence). J gave up 7 bases and V 5 bases, and 6 bases lay outside the gene matches. As DNA, the CDR3 is TGTGCCAGCAGCTCCACGACTAGCGGGAGTAACATTCAGTACTTC. Its protein is CASSSTTSGSNIQYF.

The CDR3 region is CASSVDPGPDTQYF. Written as DNA, the CDR3 is TGTGCCAGCAGCGTAGACCCAGGGCCAGATACGCAGTATTTT. The J gene is TRBJ2-3, the V gene TRBV9; TRBD1 is a possible D gene (5 bases). The V gene lost 0 bases and the J gene lost 4 bases, with 9 bases spanning the gap. The CDR3 is 14 residues long. CDR1 SGDLS and CDR2 YYNGEE come from the germline V gene.